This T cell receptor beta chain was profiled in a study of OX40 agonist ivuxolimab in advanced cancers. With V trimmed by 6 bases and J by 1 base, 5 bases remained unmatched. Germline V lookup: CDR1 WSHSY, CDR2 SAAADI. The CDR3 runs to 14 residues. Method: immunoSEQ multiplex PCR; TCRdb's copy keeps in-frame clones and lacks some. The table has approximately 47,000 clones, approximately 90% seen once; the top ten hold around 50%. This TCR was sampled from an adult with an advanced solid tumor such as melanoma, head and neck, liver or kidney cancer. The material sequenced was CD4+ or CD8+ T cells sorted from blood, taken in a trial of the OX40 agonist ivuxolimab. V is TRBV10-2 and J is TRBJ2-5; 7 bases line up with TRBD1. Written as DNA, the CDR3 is TGCGCCAGCAGCAGGACAGGTCTCCAAGAGACCCAGTACTTC. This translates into CASSRTGLQETQYF.